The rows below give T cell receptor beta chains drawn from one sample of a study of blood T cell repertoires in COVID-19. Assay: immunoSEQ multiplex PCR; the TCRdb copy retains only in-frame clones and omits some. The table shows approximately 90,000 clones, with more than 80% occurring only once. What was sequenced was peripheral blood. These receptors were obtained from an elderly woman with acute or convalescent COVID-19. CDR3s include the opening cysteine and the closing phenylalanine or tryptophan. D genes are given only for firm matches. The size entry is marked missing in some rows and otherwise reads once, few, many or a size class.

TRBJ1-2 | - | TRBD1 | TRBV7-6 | TGTGCCAGCAGCGGATCAGGGGGCTATGGCTACACCTTC | CASSGSGGYGYTF
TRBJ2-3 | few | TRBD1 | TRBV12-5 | TGTGCTAGTGGTAGGACAGGAGGCCTAGATACGCAGTATTTT | CASGRTGGLDTQYF
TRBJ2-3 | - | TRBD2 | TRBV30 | TGTGCCTGGAGTCCGGGACTAGCGGGAGTTGGAGATACGCAGTATTTT | CAWSPGLAGVGDTQYF
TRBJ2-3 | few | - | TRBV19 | TGTGCCAGTAGTAGCGGACCAAGGGGAGATACGCAGTATTTT | CASSSGPRGDTQYF
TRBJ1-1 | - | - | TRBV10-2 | TGCGCCAGCAGTGATAGGGGGAACACTGAAGCTTTCTTT | CASSDRGNTEAFF
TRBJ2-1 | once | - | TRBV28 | TGTGCCAGCAGTTTATACGGGAGAGCGAACAATGAGCAGTTCTTC | CASSLYGRANNEQFF
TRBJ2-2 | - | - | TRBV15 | TGTGCCACCAGCAAGGCGGTGAACACCGGGGAGCTGTTTTTT | CATSKAVNTGELFF
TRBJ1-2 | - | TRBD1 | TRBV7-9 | TGTGCCAGCAGCTTAATGGGACAGGGGCTCTATGGCTACACCTTC | CASSLMGQGLYGYTF
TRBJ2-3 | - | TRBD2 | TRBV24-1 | TGTGCCACCAGTGGGACTAGCGGGAGAGAAAATACGCAGTATTTT | CATSGTSGRENTQYF
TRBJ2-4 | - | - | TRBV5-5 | TGTGCCAGCAGCTTGGGTTATAGCCTAAACATTCAGTACTTC | CASSLGYSLNIQYF
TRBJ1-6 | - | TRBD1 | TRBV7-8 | TGTGCCAGCAGCACAGGGACAGGCCATAATTCACCCCTCCACTTT | CASSTGTGHNSPLHF
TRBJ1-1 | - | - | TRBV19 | TGTGCCAGTAGTATCTCCACAGGTGGCACTGAAGCTTTCTTT | CASSISTGGTEAFF
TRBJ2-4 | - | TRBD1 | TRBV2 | TGTGCCAGCAGACCGGAACAGGGGGCTAACATTCAGTACTTC | CASRPEQGANIQYF
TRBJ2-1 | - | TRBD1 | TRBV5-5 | TGTGCCAGCAGCCCAGTGGACAGGAATGAGCAGTTCTTC | CASSPVDRNEQFF
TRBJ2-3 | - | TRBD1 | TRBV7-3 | TGTGCCAGCAGCTTAAACGTCCGGCCGGGACAGGGGGCGAATACGCAGTATTTT | CASSLNVRPGQGANTQYF
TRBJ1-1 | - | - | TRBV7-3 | TGTGCCAGCAGCCATACAGAGAACACTGAAGCTTTCTTT | CASSHTENTEAFF
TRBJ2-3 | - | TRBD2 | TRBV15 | TGTGCCACCAGCAGAGCCCCAACTAGCGGAGGCCTCACAGATACGCAGTATTTT | CATSRAPTSGGLTDTQYF
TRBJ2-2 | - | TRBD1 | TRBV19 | TGTGCCAGTAGTTTGACAGGGGTGACCGGGGAGCTGTTTTTT | CASSLTGVTGELFF
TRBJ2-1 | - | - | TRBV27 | TGTGCCAGCAGTTCGGGTTTCCATGAGCAGTTCTTC | CASSSGFHEQFF
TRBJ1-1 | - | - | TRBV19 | TGTGCCAGTAGTATAGGGGGCTTAATGAACACTGAAGCTTTCTTT | CASSIGGLMNTEAFF
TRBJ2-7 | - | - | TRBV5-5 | TGTGCCAGCAGCGCCGGGTCTCCTGCCTACGAGCAGTACTTC | CASSAGSPAYEQYF
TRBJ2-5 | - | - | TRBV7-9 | TGTGCCAGCAGCTTCACGGGTCGCGGCGAGACCCAGTACTTC | CASSFTGRGETQYF
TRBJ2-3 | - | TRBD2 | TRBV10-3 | TGTGCCATCAGGGCCCCCGGACTAGCGGGTCCTAGCACAGATACGCAGTATTTT | CAIRAPGLAGPSTDTQYF
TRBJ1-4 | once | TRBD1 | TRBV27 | TGTGCCAGCAGTAAAGGGGGGGGGACAGGGGCTGAAAAACTGTTTTTT | CASSKGGGTGAEKLFF
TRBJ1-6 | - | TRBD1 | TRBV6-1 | TGTGCCAGCAGTGAAGCAAGGGGGCGCAAGCCCCTCCACTTT | CASSEARGRKPLHF
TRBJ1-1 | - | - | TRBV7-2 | TGTGCCAGCAGCTTACTCGGGACAAGGAACACTGAAGCTTTCTTT | CASSLLGTRNTEAFF
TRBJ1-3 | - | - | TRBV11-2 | TGTGCCAGCACCGAGTTTTCAGGGGCCCACTCTGGAAACACCATATATTTT | CASTEFSGAHSGNTIYF
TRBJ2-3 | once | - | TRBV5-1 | TGCGCCAGCAGCTTGTTCCTCCGGGCAGATACGCAGTATTTT | CASSLFLRADTQYF
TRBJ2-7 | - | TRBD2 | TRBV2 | TGTGCCAGCAGGAGGACTAGCGGGAGTAACCACGAGCAGTACTTC | CASRRTSGSNHEQYF
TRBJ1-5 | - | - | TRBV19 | TGTGCCAGTACCTCCCTCCCCAGGAGCAATCAGCCCCAGCATTTT | CASTSLPRSNQPQHF
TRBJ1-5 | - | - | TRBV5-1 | TGCGCCAGCAGCTTGGGGGGGGTGATCAATCAGCCCCAGCATTTT | CASSLGGVINQPQHF
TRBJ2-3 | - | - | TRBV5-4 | TGTGCCAGCAGCTTGAGTAACGGGGGGCGCCAAATGTTT | CASSLSNGGRQMF
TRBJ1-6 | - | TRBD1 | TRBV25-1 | TGTGCCAGCAGCCACGGACAGGGCCCTATGGCACCCCTCCACTTT | CASSHGQGPMAPLHF
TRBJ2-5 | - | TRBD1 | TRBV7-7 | TGTGCCAGCAGCTCAGGACAGGGATTAGGGACCCAGTACTTC | CASSSGQGLGTQYF
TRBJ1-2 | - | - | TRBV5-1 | TGCGCCAGCAGCTTCCCAGACAACTTAGGTGGCTACACCTTC | CASSFPDNLGGYTF
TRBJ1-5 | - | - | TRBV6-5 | TGTGCCAGCAGTTACAGGGGATCGGGCAATCAGCCCCAGCATTTT | CASSYRGSGNQPQHF
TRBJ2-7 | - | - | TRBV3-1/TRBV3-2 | TGTGCCAGCAGCCAAGTCAACGAGCAGTACTTC | CASSQVNEQYF
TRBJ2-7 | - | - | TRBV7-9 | TGTGCCTCCGCCACTTCCTACGAGCAGTACTTC | CASATSYEQYF
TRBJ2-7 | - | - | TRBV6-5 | TGTGCCAGCAGTTACAGGGACTTCTCCTACGAGCAGTACTTC | CASSYRDFSYEQYF
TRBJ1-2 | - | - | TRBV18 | TGTGCCAGCTCACCACCTCACGGGTTAGGAAGCTACACCTTC | CASSPPHGLGSYTF
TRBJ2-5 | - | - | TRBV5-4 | TGTGCCAGCAGCCTGAGAGGGGTGCAGGGGAAGACCCAGTACTTC | CASSLRGVQGKTQYF
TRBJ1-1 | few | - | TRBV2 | TGTGCCAGCAGTGTAGAGGGAGGGCACACTGAAGCTTTCTTT | CASSVEGGHTEAFF
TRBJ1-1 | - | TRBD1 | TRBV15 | TGTGCCACCAGCCCTCGGACAGGGGGCACTGAAGCTTTCTTT | CATSPRTGGTEAFF
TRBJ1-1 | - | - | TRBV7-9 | TGTGCCAGCAGCTTCGTTTCGGACACTGAAGCTTTCTTT | CASSFVSDTEAFF
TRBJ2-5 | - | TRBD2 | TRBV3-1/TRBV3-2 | TGTGCCAGCAGCCAAGAATGGCTAGCGGGGACCCAAGAGACCCAGTACTTC | CASSQEWLAGTQETQYF
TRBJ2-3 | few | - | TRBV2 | TGTGCCTGGAGACGGGGAATCTTGGATACGCAGTATTTT | CAWRRGILDTQYF
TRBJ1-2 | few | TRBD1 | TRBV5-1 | TGCGCCAGCAGCTTGGGGACAGGGGCGCTCTCATATGGCTACACCTTC | CASSLGTGALSYGYTF
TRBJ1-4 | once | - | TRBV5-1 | TGCGCCAGCAGCCCAACAGGGACTAATGAAAAACTGTTTTTT | CASSPTGTNEKLFF
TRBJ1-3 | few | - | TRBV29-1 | TGCAGCGTTGAATTACACTCTGGAAACACCATATATTTT | CSVELHSGNTIYF
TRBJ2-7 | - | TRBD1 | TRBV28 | TGTGCCAGCAGTACCCCCGGGACAGGCTCCCACGAGCAGTACTTC | CASSTPGTGSHEQYF
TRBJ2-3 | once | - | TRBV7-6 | TGTGCCAGCAGCTTACACCCCCGCTTGGCGGAGGCCACAGATACGCAGTATTTT | CASSLHPRLAEATDTQYF
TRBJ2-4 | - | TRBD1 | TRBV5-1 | TGCGCCGGAAAGGGGGCAGCCAAAAACATTCAGTACTTC | CAGKGAAKNIQYF
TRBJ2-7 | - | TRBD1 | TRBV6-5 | TGTGCCAGCAGTCCCCACAGGGGAGTCTCCTACGAGCAGTACTTC | CASSPHRGVSYEQYF
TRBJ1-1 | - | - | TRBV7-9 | TGTGCCAGCAGCTACCCCGGGACTGTGAACACTGAAGCTTTCTTT | CASSYPGTVNTEAFF
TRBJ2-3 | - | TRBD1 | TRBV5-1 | TGCGCCAGCAGCATAGGACAGGGGGCCACAGATACGCAGTATTTT | CASSIGQGATDTQYF
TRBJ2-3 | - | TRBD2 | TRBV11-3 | TGTGCCAGCAGCTTAGTGGCGGGAGCGCAGTATTTT | CASSLVAGAQYF
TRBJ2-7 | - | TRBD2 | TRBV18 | TGTGCCAGCTCACCTCTTAGCGGGGTAGGTAACGAGCAGTACTTC | CASSPLSGVGNEQYF
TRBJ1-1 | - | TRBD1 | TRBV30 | TGTGCCTGGTATCGGGACAGGGGAACACGGTTGAACACTGAAGCTTTCTTT | CAWYRDRGTRLNTEAFF
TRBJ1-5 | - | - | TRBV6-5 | TGTGCCAGCAGTCACTATGAGGGTGGGAATCAGCCCCAGCATTTT | CASSHYEGGNQPQHF
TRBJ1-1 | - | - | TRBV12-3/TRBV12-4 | TGTGCCAGCAGTCGCGAAATCCAGGGTGAAGCTTTCTTT | CASSREIQGEAFF